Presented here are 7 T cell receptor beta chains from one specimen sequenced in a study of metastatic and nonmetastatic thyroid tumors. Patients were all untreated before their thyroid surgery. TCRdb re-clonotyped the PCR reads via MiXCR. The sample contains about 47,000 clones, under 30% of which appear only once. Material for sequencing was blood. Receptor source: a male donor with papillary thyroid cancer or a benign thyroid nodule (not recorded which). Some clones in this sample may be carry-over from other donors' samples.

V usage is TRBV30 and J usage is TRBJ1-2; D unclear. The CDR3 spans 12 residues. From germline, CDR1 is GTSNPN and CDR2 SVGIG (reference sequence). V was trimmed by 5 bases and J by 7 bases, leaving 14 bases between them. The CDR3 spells CAWSWGLTGYTF. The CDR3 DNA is TGTGCCTGGTCATGGGGTCTGACTGGCTACACCTTC. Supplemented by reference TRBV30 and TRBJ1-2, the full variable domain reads SQTIHQWPATLVQPVGSPLSLECTVEGTSNPNLYWYRQAAGRGLQLLFYSVGIGQISSEVPQNLSASRPQDRQFILSSKKLLLSDSGFYLCAWSWGLTGYTFGSGTRLTVV.

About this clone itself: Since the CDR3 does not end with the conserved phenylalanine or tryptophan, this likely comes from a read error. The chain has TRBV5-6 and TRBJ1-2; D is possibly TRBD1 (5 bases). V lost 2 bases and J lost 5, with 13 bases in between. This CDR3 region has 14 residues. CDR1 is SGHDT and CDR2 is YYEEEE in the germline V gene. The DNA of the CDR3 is TGTGCCAGCAGCTTACCCCGAGACAGTTATGGCTACACCTCC. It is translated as CASSLPRDSYGYTS.

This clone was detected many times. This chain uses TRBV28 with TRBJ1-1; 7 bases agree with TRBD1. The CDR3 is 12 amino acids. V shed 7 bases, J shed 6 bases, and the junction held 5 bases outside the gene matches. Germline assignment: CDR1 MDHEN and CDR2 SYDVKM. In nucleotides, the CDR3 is TGTGCCAGCACAGGGGGGACAGCTGAAGCTTTCTTT. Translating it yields CASTGGTAEAFF. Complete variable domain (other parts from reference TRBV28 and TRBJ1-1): DVKVTQSSRYLVKRTGEKVFLECVQDMDHENMFWYRQDPGLGLRLIYFSYDVKMKEKGDIPEGYSVSREKKERFSLILESASTNQTSMYLCASTGGTAEAFFGQGTRLTVV.

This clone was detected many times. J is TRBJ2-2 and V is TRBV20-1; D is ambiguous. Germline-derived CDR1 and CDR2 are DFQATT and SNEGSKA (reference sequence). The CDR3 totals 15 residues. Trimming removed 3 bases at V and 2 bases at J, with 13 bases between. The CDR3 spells CSARVSELNTGELFF. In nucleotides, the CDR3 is TGCAGTGCTAGGGTGTCAGAGTTAAACACCGGGGAGCTGTTTTTT.

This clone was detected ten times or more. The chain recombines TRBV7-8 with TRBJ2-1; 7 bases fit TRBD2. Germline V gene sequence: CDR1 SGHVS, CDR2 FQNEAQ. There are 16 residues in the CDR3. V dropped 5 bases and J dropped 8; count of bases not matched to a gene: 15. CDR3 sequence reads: CASSVFASGGSDEQFF. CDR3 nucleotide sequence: TGTGCCAGCAGCGTTTTCGCTAGCGGAGGAAGCGATGAGCAGTTCTTC.

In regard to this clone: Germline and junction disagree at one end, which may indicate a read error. The CDR3 protein is CASSFAGTSGPRVSYDQYF. The CDR3 DNA reads TGTGCCAGCAGCTTCGCCGGGACTAGCGGTCCACGTGTCTCCTACGATCAGTACTTC. The chain uses TRBV11-1 and TRBJ2-7, with 11 bases that match TRBD2. This CDR3 is 19 amino acids long. From germline, CDR1 is SGHAT and CDR2 FQDESV (reference sequence).

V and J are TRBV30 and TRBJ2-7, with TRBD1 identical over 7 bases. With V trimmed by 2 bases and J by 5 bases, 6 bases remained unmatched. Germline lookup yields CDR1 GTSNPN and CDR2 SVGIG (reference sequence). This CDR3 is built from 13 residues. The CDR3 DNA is TGTGCCTGGAGTCCGGGGACAGTCCACGAGCAGTACTTC. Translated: CAWSPGTVHEQYF.